This TCR beta chain stems from a study of cytomegalovirus exposure and HLA in healthy donors (dated by TCRdb to the late 2010s). Regarding the complete study: According to an earlier analysis of a few hundred of the donors, some 180 million T cells yielded over 90 million unique TCR beta sequences and about 280 Gb of sequence data. Approximately 330 gigabases of sequencing data and around 85 million unique TCR sequences made up an early release that covered several hundred HLA-typed donors. Of the roughly 430 genotyped donors, approximately 83% fell in the genetic ancestry cluster associated with self-reported Caucasian donors. The study aimed to test whether cataloging public T cell receptors could reveal signatures of past pathogen exposure. The study profiled the T cell repertoires of 500 to 800 subjects by immunosequencing and related them to cytomegalovirus serostatus. Besides the first cohort of approximately 670 subjects, a separate validation cohort made up of some 110 different subjects was used. To predict cytomegalovirus infection status, the study brought together high-throughput TCR immunosequencing, statistical association of individual TCRs with disease status, and machine learning. A later analysis re-examined previously published TCR beta repertoires from 500 to 700 donors and added high-resolution HLA genotyping to investigate patterns of TCR occurrence. Rather than using new phenotypic data, the later analysis identified candidate immune exposures from TCR beta sequences and from how often those sequences occurred across donors. To decide whether each TCR beta V gene segment behaved as functional or pseudogenic, an earlier analysis of 587 of the donors relied on high-throughput TCR beta sequencing. Donor age, sex, ethnicity and CMV serostatus were collected together with the repertoire data. A later genetic analysis used genome-wide SNP genotypes for about 65% of the 666 donors, treating that subset as a discovery cohort. All discovery cohort repertoires had been generated on a single sequencing platform. Both class I and class II loci were covered by HLA typing, at four-digit resolution. Typing coverage differed by locus: A, B, C, DRB1 and DQB1 were typed in roughly 629-630 donors, DQA1 in about 560, DPA1 in 606, and DPB1 in 400 to 480. Four or five DR-DQ haplotypes were treated as single units for association and clustering because of strong linkage in the cohort. On average, around 200,000 unique TCR beta nucleotide sequences were sequenced per donor among some 420 genotyped donors of the cohort, with about 17% of those sequences being non-productive. On the study overall, not on this receptor specifically: Across donors, most TCR sequences were observed very rarely, whereas some public TCRs were present in many individuals. A later genetic analysis reported fewer N-insertions in productive TCRs among donors in an Asian-associated ancestry cluster than the roughly 650-donor mean. For the cohort, immune exposure information was limited to CMV serostatus. A later analysis found that TCR association rates varied across HLA loci, with DRB1 alleles showing the most associated TCRs and HLA-C alleles the fewest. A few of the identified cytomegalovirus-associated TCR beta chains were confirmed in vitro to be specific for cytomegalovirus antigens. V-gene and J-gene trimming of TCR beta chains was associated with a missense DCLRE1C variant in a later genetic analysis, and the association was replicated in an independent cohort. A further reported finding was that TCR beta sequences accurately predicted the HLA-A and HLA-B alleles for most subjects in the first cohort. A later analysis found that HLA-associated TCR beta chains were more clonally expanded and had lower generation probabilities than equally common non-associated chains. A later analysis found that most CMV-associated TCR beta chains appeared HLA-restricted, with HLA associations seemingly driven largely by CMV exposure. Because counts were too low, some 17 rarely observed V segments, including chromosome 9 orphons, were excluded from the earlier analysis of fewer than 650 of the donors. A cluster of highly shared sequence variants was judged likely to represent a technical artifact of the sequencing pipeline. At a false discovery rate of 0.05, a later analysis linked approximately 18,000 TCR beta sequences to specific HLA alleles. Several of the top co-occurrence clusters appeared to be linked to parvovirus B19, influenza, CMV and Epstein-Barr virus, according to a later analysis. The cohort was sequenced for TCR beta chains only, and without alpha or paired-chain data the features that could be detected were limited. The classifier was reported to diagnose cytomegalovirus status with high specificity and sensitivity in both the original and validation cohorts. Correlated functional status among segregating V segments might reflect linkage disequilibrium, but an unknown experimental factor could not be ruled out. Roughly uniform sequencing depth across donors was assumed in presence/absence analyses, although this assumption may not hold. Strong co-occurrence of HLA alleles, especially DR and DQ, made assigning TCR associations to individual alleles difficult. An earlier analysis of several hundred of the donors showed that most TCR beta V segments appeared in productive rearrangements either about 87% or about 30% of the time, which broadly matched IMGT annotations. The study listed 164 TCR beta chains as associated with cytomegalovirus. Because the 87-base-pair reads could not distinguish some IMGT-functional V segments, including TRBV6-2 and TRBV6-3, those segments were excluded. Because HLA typing was missing for some donors at each locus, association tests included only the typed subset. According to the authors, the approach could potentially be generalized to other disease states and immunological phenotypes.

Regarding this clone: Its antigen has not been determined. Per-nucleotide qualities are absent, and no much larger clonotype sits a single base away.

CDR1 and CDR2 were assigned from the germline V gene as MNHEY and SVGAGI. Including cysteine and phenylalanine, the CDR3 has 15 amino acids. Only CDR3 DNA remains: 45 bases, in frame from the first base. Trimmed from V: 5 bases; trimmed from J: 5 bases; junction bases lacking a gene match: 8. The cohort comprised under 700 healthy bone marrow donors. Cohort members were all nominally healthy when sampled, although unrecorded immune exposures were likely present. The donor tested CMV seropositive, placing the donor among the 250 to 350 seropositive members of the cohort. Every donor gave a peripheral blood sample, and the peripheral blood mononuclear cells from that sample were used for TCR beta sequencing. Genomic DNA was extracted from the blood cell samples with the Qiagen DNeasy Blood Extraction Kit. Libraries were constructed by the immunoSEQ multiplex PCR assay. For the multiplex PCR, a mixture combining 60 forward primers for TCR Vbeta segments and 13 reverse primers for TCR Jbeta segments was used. A multiplex PCR assay on genomic DNA amplified the CDR3 region of rearranged TCR beta genes. The Illumina HiSeq System was used to sequence the amplified TCR beta libraries as 87-base-pair reads. In the original analysis: A later analysis counted about 76 million unique TCR beta chains across the 666 repertoires, and roughly 9.9 million of these chains were shared by at least two donors. Raw reads were error-corrected and collapsed into unique sequences with a nearest-neighbor algorithm that merged closely related sequences to remove PCR and sequencing errors. To assign V, D and J gene segments, CDR3 sequences were aligned to IMGT reference sequences. For a sequence to be retained, at least a six-nucleotide match to both a V gene segment and a J gene segment was required. A rearrangement was called productive if the CDR3 had no stop codons and remained in frame with V and J, and every other rearrangement was called non-productive. Following IMGT convention, CDR3 was defined as the stretch from the second conserved V-encoded cysteine to the conserved J-encoded phenylalanine. Sequences without an unambiguous match to a single V gene segment were excluded from the earlier analysis of several hundred of the donors. An earlier analysis of around 600 of the donors classified V segments as functional when productive rearrangements were above 56.7% and as segregating when the standard deviation between donors was above 5%. A statistical classification framework was built for diagnosing cytomegalovirus status from the catalog of TCR beta chain sequences. In a later analysis, TCR nucleotide sequences were compared against IMGT/GENE-DB human TR gene sequences so that V and J genes could be assigned. The TCRdist pipeline was used in a later analysis to assign CDR3 sequences and most-parsimonious VDJ recombination scenarios. In a later analysis, every TCR beta chain was defined by the combination of its CDR3 amino acid sequence and its V-gene family, and reads without a unique V-gene family were dropped. A later analysis removed nearly 600 highly shared, low-generation-probability nucleotide sequences to deal with suspected cross-contamination and a sequencing artifact. A later analysis calculated a clonal expansion index for each public chain from normalized within-repertoire ranks of inferred template counts. A later analysis computed generation probabilities with a VDJ recombination model fitted to out-of-frame rearrangements, and checked the results against IGoR. A later analysis scored TCR-TCR, TCR-HLA and TCR-CMV co-occurrence with hypergeometric tests, applying a repertoire-size bias correction to TCR pairs. To estimate false discovery rates, a later analysis permuted the HLA or CMV assignments 20 times. In a later analysis, co-occurring TCRs were grouped using DBSCAN, with TCRdist sequence similarity added in when clustering inside HLA-allele-positive subsets. Repertoires with fewer than 30,000 or more than 120,000 public chains were left out of co-occurrence clustering, as were about 5 repertoires with anomalous nucleotide sharing. Imported from immuneACCESS, the table was reduced by TCRdb to in-frame sequences with V and J called. These copies leave out some clones; in studies compared against another copy, an unresolved V gene accounts for under half, and the cause of the remainder is not known. The V and J calls and the clone size are those of that table, but D and trimming were determined from the DNA. A total of about 200,000 clones appear in this sample, around 64% of them only once. The ten largest clones add up to 2.5% to 3% of the sample.

This chain is built from TRBV6-5 and TRBJ2-3, and TRBD2 matches 9 of the central bases. The sequenced sample was PBMCs. The origin of this receptor is a man aged 40-50 years in good health and CMV-seropositive. The CDR3 is CASSPAGGHGDTQYF. The nucleotide sequence is TGTGCCAGCAGTCCGGCGGGGGGGCATGGAGATACGCAGTATTTT.